The rows below give T cell receptor beta chains drawn from one sample of a study of shared clonotypes between healthy human individuals. Libraries were prepared by immunoSEQ multiplex PCR; TCRdb keeps only in-frame clonotypes and omits some of them. The table shows millions of clones, with about 93% occurring only once. Sample: naive CD8+ T cells from PBMCs. These receptors were obtained from a man younger than 35 in good health. Some clones in this sample may be carry-over from other donors' samples. Each CDR3 is given with its conserved first and last residue. Fields, in order: V gene, clone size, J gene, CDR3 protein. Size values are once, few and many counts, or a class for expanded clones, and some rows have none.

TRBV7-6,once,TRBJ2-1,CASSLLWGDEQFF
TRBV27,NA,TRBJ1-1,CASSPIWRNTEAFF
TRBV9,NA,TRBJ1-3,CASSPRGSGNTIYF
TRBV4-2,NA,TRBJ1-2,CASSQVVADRAPGGYTF
TRBV28,NA,TRBJ2-7,CASSLTGTGVYYEQYF
TRBV9,NA,TRBJ2-1,CASSRWGRGHEQFF
TRBV11-2,NA,TRBJ2-1,CASSLPRLLAGGRWDEQFF
TRBV9,NA,TRBJ1-4,CASSPTGPNEKLFF
TRBV5-1,NA,TRBJ1-1,CASSLHYVGGAGTEAFF
TRBV11-2,once,TRBJ2-7,CASSLARGSLYEQYF
TRBV2,few,TRBJ2-7,CASSEGQPYEQYF
TRBV4-3,once,TRBJ1-1,CASSQQGAWTEAFF
TRBV2,once,TRBJ1-1,CASIAGTANTEAFF
TRBV9,NA,TRBJ2-7,CASSAGGGTYREQYF
TRBV4-3,NA,TRBJ2-1,CASSQRWDFNEQFF
TRBV7-8,NA,TRBJ1-2,CASSLSWQGARYGYTF
TRBV7-9,NA,TRBJ2-2,CASSINTGELFF
TRBV30,NA,TRBJ2-7,CAWSVAAHSEQYF
TRBV5-6,NA,TRBJ2-7,CASSSQGREQYF
TRBV28,NA,TRBJ1-5,CASSQRGQGIQPQHF
TRBV5-6,NA,TRBJ2-1,CASSLGRSTGNEQFF
TRBV13,once,TRBJ2-1,CASNGGGSSYNEQFF
TRBV7-2,NA,TRBJ2-3,CASSLLGSATDTQYF
TRBV9,few,TRBJ1-3,CASSVRGSGNTIYF
TRBV9,NA,TRBJ1-5,CASSQGGGRQPQHF
TRBV5-6,NA,TRBJ2-2,CASSRPVTGELFF
TRBV6-1,NA,TRBJ2-7,CASILLPGRGYEQYF
TRBV2,NA,TRBJ1-1,CASRFPLAKDGNTEAFF
TRBV9,NA,TRBJ2-7,CASSQRPLSHEQYF
TRBV4-1,NA,TRBJ2-5,CASSQRTGWETQYF
TRBV5-6,NA,TRBJ2-1,CASSFGTSGFYNEQFF
TRBV15,NA,TRBJ1-3,CATSRVGPGNTIYF
TRBV2,NA,TRBJ2-7,CASSEDRTYEQYF
TRBV28,NA,TRBJ2-1,CASSLTSGMYNEQFF
TRBV5-5,once,TRBJ2-3,CASSLLAGGNTQYF
TRBV27,NA,TRBJ2-6,CASSMRGPSGANVLTF
TRBV7-9,NA,TRBJ1-1,CASSDSLGGMNTEAFF
TRBV11-3,NA,TRBJ2-5,CASSPRDKETQYF
TRBV6-5,NA,TRBJ2-1,CASSYSREYNEQFF
TRBV19,NA,TRBJ2-7,CASSQSGPLGEQYF
TRBV5-1,NA,TRBJ1-1,CASRFSGNTEAFF
TRBV11-2,NA,TRBJ2-5,CASSPPTGRETQYF
TRBV27,NA,TRBJ2-2,CASSLNAGLTGELFF
TRBV10-3,NA,TRBJ1-3,CAISEGYGFGNTIYF
TRBV7-9,NA,TRBJ2-5,CASSSAEAPQETQYF
TRBV27,NA,TRBJ1-2,CASSFGPSYGYTF
TRBV11-2,NA,NA,CASSRGQGRSYEQYF
TRBV6-5,NA,TRBJ2-4,CASSYSTGSKNIQYF
TRBV18,NA,TRBJ2-7,CASSPPGLTPYEQYF
TRBV5-1,NA,TRBJ1-1,CASSPDLVTEAFF
TRBV10-1,NA,TRBJ2-2,CASSESGVLAEWETGELFF
TRBV7-8,NA,TRBJ2-2,CASSLSQGRSGELFF
TRBV7-9,NA,TRBJ1-1,CASSSPTDRGHTEAFF
TRBV7-9,NA,TRBJ1-1,CASSLGSNTEAFF
TRBV4-3,once,TRBJ2-7,CASSHGRSSYERYF
TRBV28,NA,TRBJ2-7,CASRGRILYEQYF
TRBV6-1,NA,TRBJ2-4,CASSEAKAIAKNIQYF